The 29 T cell receptor beta chains reported below all come from one sample, sequenced in a study of graft-versus-host responses after intestinal transplantation. The data were produced by immunoSEQ multiplex PCR, yet TCRdb's version contains in-frame clones alone and is incomplete. Among some 85,000 clones listed, about 90% were seen once. Their antigen targets remain unknown. Sequenced material: unstimulated CD8+ T cells sorted from spleen or lymph node cells, taken before transplant. Receptor source: a human donor who was the organ donor for an intestinal transplant.

In its sample, this clone was seen a few times. This chain connects TRBV4-2 to TRBJ2-3, with a possible D match to TRBD1 (5 bases). This CDR3 comprises 16 residues. Trimming pared 5 bases from V and 4 bases from J, leaving 19 bases between. Germline-derived CDR1 and CDR2 are LGHNA and YNFKEQ. The CDR3 protein is CASSALGEVIADTQYF. The DNA of the CDR3 is TGTGCCAGCAGCGCCTTAGGGGAAGTGATTGCAGATACGCAGTATTTT.

The genes are TRBV4-3 and TRBJ2-7, with 8 bases aligning to TRBD1. The V gene end was trimmed by 3 bases and the J gene end by 4 bases; junction bases not matched to a gene: 5. Germline V gene sequence: CDR1 LGHNA, CDR2 YSLEER. This CDR3 comprises 14 residues. The CDR3 sequence: CASSHGRGLYEQYF. The CDR3 DNA is TGCGCCAGCAGCCATGGCAGGGGGCTTTACGAGCAGTACTTC.

This chain joins TRBV15 and TRBJ2-7, with 7 bases matching TRBD1. The CDR3 extends over 15 amino acids. CDR1 LNHNV and CDR2 YYDKDF come from the germline V gene (reference sequence). The V and J ends lost 1 base and 5 bases, in that order; junction bases with no gene match: 8. The CDR3 coding sequence is TGTGCCACCAGCAGAGGGACAGGCCTGCGGCACGAGCAGTACTTC. Translating gives CATSRGTGLRHEQYF.

The V and J genes are TRBV19 and TRBJ1-1; D not resolved. The germline gives CDR1 LNHDA, CDR2 SQIVND (reference sequence). The CDR3 runs 12 residues. Trimming removed 5 bases at V and 5 bases at J, with 9 bases between. CDR3 DNA sequence: TGTGCCAGTAGTTCGAGAGGGACTGAAGCTTTCTTT. Protein: CASSSRGTEAFF.

In this sample, this clone turned up once. The rearrangement joins TRBV18 to TRBJ2-5, with D possibly being TRBD1 (7 bases). The V and J ends lost 3 bases and 11 bases respectively, with 25 bases between them. Per the germline V gene, CDR1 is KGHSH and CDR2 is LQKENI. The CDR3 extends over 16 amino acids. CDR3 sequence reads: CASSPSRQGGWGEQYF. Written as DNA, the CDR3 is TGTGCCAGCTCACCGTCGAGACAGGGAGGCTGGGGAGAGCAGTACTTC.

This clone turned up a few times. The chain is built from TRBV4-3 and TRBJ1-3, with a possible D match to TRBD1 (5 bases). Deletions cut 0 bases from V and 3 bases from J, with 9 bases between. This CDR3 is 15 amino acids long. Germline V gene sequence: CDR1 LGHNA, CDR2 YSLEER. CDR3 DNA: TGCGCCAGCAGCCAAGAAGCGGGGGGTGGAAACACCATATATTTT. It specifies CASSQEAGGGNTIYF.

V is TRBV9 and J is TRBJ2-5; D may be TRBD1 (6 bases). The J call may be incorrect, as the DNA end agrees better with TRBJ2-7. In germline, CDR1 is SGDLS, CDR2 YYNGEE. The CDR3 is 14 amino acids. CDR3 sequence: CASSVGQHAYEQYF. In nucleotides, the CDR3 is TGTGCCAGCAGCGTCGGACAGCATGCCTACGAGCAGTACTTC.

This clone has only one observation. The V and J genes are TRBV9 and TRBJ2-5; 12 nucleotides line up with TRBD2. The CDR3 totals 16 residues. With V trimmed by 2 bases and J by 5 bases, 7 bases remained unmatched. CDR1 SGDLS and CDR2 YYNGEE come from the germline V gene. In DNA, the CDR3 is TGTGCCAGCAGCGTTGCTAGCGGGGGGGCGATCGAGACCCAGTACTTC. Protein product: CASSVASGGAIETQYF.

This clone was found once. This sequence joins TRBV5-6 and TRBJ1-5; 7 bases align to TRBD1. The J segment lost 6 bases and the V segment lost 4 bases, leaving 10 bases of the junction unmatched. CDR1 is SGHDT and CDR2 is YYEEEE in the germline V gene. This CDR3 comprises 15 residues. For the CDR3, the DNA is TGTGCCAGCAGCCGAAACCGACAGGGACGTCAGCCCCAGCATTTT. It is translated as CASSRNRQGRQPQHF. The full variable domain, its missing parts supplied by reference TRBV5-6 and TRBJ1-5, is DAGVTQSPTHLIKTRGQQVTLRCSPKSGHDTVSWYQQALGQGPQFIFQYYEEEERQRGNFPDRFSGHQFPNYSSELNVNALLLGDSALYLCASSRNRQGRQPQHFGDGTRLSIL.

This chain uses TRBV27 with TRBJ1-1; maybe TRBD1 (6 bases). The germline gives CDR1 MNHEY, CDR2 SMNVEV (reference sequence). The CDR3 is made up of 14 amino acids. Deletions cut 2 bases from V and 7 bases from J, with 14 bases between. The CDR3 DNA reads TGTGCCAGCAGTTTAAGAGGGGGAACAAGTGAAGCTTTCTTT. Translated: CASSLRGGTSEAFF.

With respect to this clone: Germline is not matched at one junction end, which may reflect a read error. The chain recombines TRBV13 with TRBJ1-1; 8 nucleotides match TRBD1. The CDR3 covers 15 residues. Germline V CDR1 and CDR2: PRHDT, FYEKMQ (reference sequence). The CDR3 protein is CASTLSGTGNTEAFF. The DNA for the CDR3 is TGTGCCAGCACCTTATCCGGGACAGGGAACACTGAAGCTTTCTTT.

A single count supports this clone. The rearrangement uses TRBV5-1 and TRBJ2-7; 13 bases map to TRBD2. The CDR3 is 15 amino acids. From germline, CDR1 is SGHRS and CDR2 YFSETQ. Trimming removed 0 bases from V and 4 bases from J; junction bases left unmatched: 1. CDR3 nucleotides: TGCGCCAGCAGCTTGGGACTAGCGGGGGGTTACGAGCAGTACTTC. Translated: CASSLGLAGGYEQYF.

The chain uses TRBV27 and TRBJ2-3, with D possibly matching TRBD2 (7 bases). This CDR3 has 14 amino acids. Trimming removed 5 bases from V and 4 bases from J, with 13 bases in between. Germline values: CDR1 MNHEY, CDR2 SMNVEV (reference sequence). The CDR3 DNA is TGTGCCAGCAGTACGGGGGGCGACCCAGATACGCAGTATTTT. It translates to CASSTGGDPDTQYF.

J is TRBJ2-5 and V is TRBV7-6; a possible D gene is TRBD2 (7 bases). The CDR3 extends over 15 amino acids. CDR1 is SGHVS and CDR2 is FNYEAQ in the germline V gene. Trimming pared 4 bases from V and 7 bases from J, leaving 19 bases between. The CDR3 DNA sequence: TGTGCCAGCAGCTCCGGCGGGGGCCTCGAATGGACCCAGTACTTC. Translated: CASSSGGGLEWTQYF.

This CDR3 is CASSVEGGPYGYTF. The CDR3 bases are TGTGCCAGCAGCGTAGAGGGAGGACCCTATGGCTACACCTTC. The chain couples TRBV9 to TRBJ1-2; D is unclear. CDR3 length equals 14 residues. Germline V gene sequence: CDR1 SGDLS, CDR2 YYNGEE. V shed 0 bases and J shed 4 bases, with 10 bases lying between them.

The chain carries TRBV4-3 and TRBJ1-2, with D possibly matching TRBD1 (5 bases). Germline V gene data show CDR1 as LGHNA and CDR2 as YSLEER. CDR3 length: 14 residues. The V end was cut by 2 bases, the J end by 6 bases, with 13 bases between. The CDR3 is CASSQSGGSNGYTF. CDR3 DNA sequence: TGCGCCAGCAGCCAATCGGGGGGTTCCAATGGCTACACCTTC.

The chain carries TRBV27 and TRBJ2-7; 7 bases fit TRBD1. Germline CDR1 reads MNHEY; CDR2 reads SMNVEV (reference sequence). V shed 6 bases, J shed 2 bases, and the junction held 10 bases outside the gene matches. The CDR3 has 15 amino acids. The CDR3 bases are TGTGCCAGCAGCATACGACAGGGTCCCGCCTACGAGCAGTACTTC. Its translation: CASSIRQGPAYEQYF.

V usage is TRBV5-8 and J usage is TRBJ2-1; D gene unclear. Trimming removed 4 bases at V and 8 bases at J, with 7 bases between. The CDR3 contains 11 residues. Germline V lookup: CDR1 SGHTS, CDR2 YDEGEE. The CDR3 here is CASSPPYEQFF. The CDR3, as DNA: TGTGCCAGCAGCCCCCCTTATGAGCAGTTCTTC.

V usage is TRBV7-9 and J usage is TRBJ2-1; TRBD2 might be the D (6 bases). The V and J ends lost 7 bases and 5 bases respectively, with 18 bases between them. The CDR3 runs to 15 residues. CDR1 and CDR2 (germline): SEHNR, FQNEAQ (reference sequence). The CDR3 DNA reads as TGTGCCAGCAACCCAAGAGGCGGGAACAACAATGAGCAGTTCTTC. Protein product: CASNPRGGNNNEQFF.

In this sample, this clone turned up a few times. V usage is TRBV25-1 and J usage is TRBJ2-5; 7 nucleotides align to TRBD1. Germline CDR1 reads MGHDK; CDR2 reads SYGVNS. V trimming: 4 bases; J trimming: 7 bases; junction bases outside the gene matches: 6. CDR3 length: 13 amino acids. The CDR3 nucleotides read TGTGCCAGCAGTGGGACAGGATCGGTGACCCAGTACTTC. Translation gives CASSGTGSVTQYF.

V gene TRBV7-9 combines with J gene TRBJ1-2, with D possibly matching TRBD1 (6 bases). There are 15 residues in the CDR3. Trimming cost V 3 bases and J 5 bases, with 16 bases left between them. Germline CDR1 is SEHNR and CDR2 is FQNEAQ (reference sequence). Here the CDR3 reads CASSFIGEGGYGYTF. CDR3 DNA: TGTGCCAGCAGCTTTATCGGGGAGGGGGGGTATGGCTACACCTTC.

The CDR3 loop is CASSLGQGAYEQYF. The CDR3 DNA is TGCGCCAGCAGCCTTGGACAGGGGGCGTACGAGCAGTACTTC. V gene TRBV4-1 combines with J gene TRBJ2-7; 11 bases match TRBD1. The CDR3 loop spans 14 amino acids. Germline CDR1 reads MGHRA; CDR2 reads YSYEKL. Trimming at V came to 4 bases and at J to 4 bases, leaving 3 bases not matched to a gene.

The chain recombines TRBV9 with TRBJ2-7; no clear D. Between the trimmed V and J ends, which lost 0 bases and 1 base, there was a span of 5 bases. This CDR3 spans 13 amino acids. Germline V gene data show CDR1 as SGDLS and CDR2 as YYNGEE. The chain's CDR3 is CASSVDGSYEQYF. The CDR3 coding sequence is TGTGCCAGCAGCGTAGACGGGTCCTACGAGCAGTACTTC.

The chain joins TRBV21-1 to TRBJ1-5; the table assigns TRBD1, which was not confirmed against the DNA. TRBV21-1 is assigned pseudogene status. This CDR3 has 16 amino acids. CDR3 sequence: CASSKVTADSNQPQHF. Written as DNA, the CDR3 is TGTGCCAGCAGCAAAGTCACAGCCGATAGCAATCAGCCCCAGCATTTT.

This chain links TRBV2 with TRBJ1-1; D uncertain. The V end lost 6 bases, the J end lost 9 bases, and 8 bases lay between the germline ends. This CDR3 is built from 10 residues. CDR1 SNHLY and CDR2 FYNNEI come from the germline V gene. CDR3 sequence: CASRGRKAFF. As DNA, the CDR3 is TGTGCCAGCAGGGGGAGGAAAGCTTTCTTT.

The chain couples TRBV4-3 to TRBJ2-2, with TRBD1 matching 10 bases. The CDR3 length is 16 residues. With V trimmed by 3 bases and J by 4 bases, 5 bases remained unmatched. CDR1 LGHNA and CDR2 YSLEER come from the germline V gene. CDR3 sequence reads: CASSHTDRGPTGELFF. CDR3 in DNA: TGCGCCAGCAGCCACACAGACAGGGGGCCCACCGGGGAGCTGTTTTTT.

The V and J genes are TRBV6-5 and TRBJ1-5; no clear D. V was shortened by 6 bases and J by 2 bases, with 14 bases between the two germline ends. The CDR3 sequence is 15 residues long. The germline V gene has CDR1 MNHEY and CDR2 SVGAGI. The CDR3 DNA sequence: TGTGCCAGCAGCCCGGGCCGCGGGGGCAATCAGCCCCAGCATTTT. It translates to CASSPGRGGNQPQHF.

This clone was recorded once. The rearrangement links TRBV6-5 to TRBJ2-7; possibly TRBD1 for D (5 bases). V was pared by 4 bases and J by 0 bases, with 13 bases between. CDR3 size: 15 residues. Germline CDR1 and CDR2: MNHEY and SVGAGI. As DNA, the CDR3 is TGTGCCAGCAGTTGGGGCCCGGCGAGCTCCTACGAGCAGTACTTC. Translated, it gives CASSWGPASSYEQYF.

The gene calls are TRBV7-9 and TRBJ2-1; 7 bases are a match to TRBD2. The length of the CDR3 is 14 residues. Germline CDR1 and CDR2: SEHNR and FQNEAQ (reference sequence). V lost 4 bases and J lost 2; bases outside the gene matches: 2. The CDR3: CASSSRGAYNEQFF. The CDR3 DNA is TGTGCCAGCAGCTCCCGGGGGGCCTACAATGAGCAGTTCTTC.